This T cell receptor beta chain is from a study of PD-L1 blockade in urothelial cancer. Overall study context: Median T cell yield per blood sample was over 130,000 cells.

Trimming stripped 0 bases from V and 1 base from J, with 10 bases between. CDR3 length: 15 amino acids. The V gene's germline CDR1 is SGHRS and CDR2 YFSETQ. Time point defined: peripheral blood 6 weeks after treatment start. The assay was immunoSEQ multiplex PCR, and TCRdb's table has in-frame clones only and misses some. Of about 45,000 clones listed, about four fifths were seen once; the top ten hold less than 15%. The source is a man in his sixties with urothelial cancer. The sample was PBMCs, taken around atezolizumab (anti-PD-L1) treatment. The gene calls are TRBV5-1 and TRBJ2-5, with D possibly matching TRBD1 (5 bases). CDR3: CASSLDGALQETQYF. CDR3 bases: TGCGCCAGCAGCTTGGATGGGGCCCTCCAAGAGACCCAGTACTTC. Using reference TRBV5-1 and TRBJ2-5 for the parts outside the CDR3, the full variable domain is KAGVTQTPRYLIKTRGQQVTLSCSPISGHRSVSWYQQTPGQGLQFLFEYFSETQRNKGNFPGRFSGRQFSNSRSEMNVSTLELGDSALYLCASSLDGALQETQYFGPGTRLLVL.